This T cell receptor beta chain appears in the sequencing data of a study of blood T cell repertoires in COVID-19. The repertoire was sequenced with immunoSEQ multiplex PCR; TCRdb's copy has only in-frame clones and lacks some. The data show fewer than 250,000 clones, with approximately 83% seen just once and just under 7.5% held by the top ten. The specimen was peripheral blood. The source of this sequence is a woman between 45 and 65 years old with acute or convalescent COVID-19.

The CDR3 region is CASRLQNTEAFF. CDR3 DNA: TGCGCCAGCAGATTGCAAAACACTGAAGCTTTCTTT. The V gene is TRBV5-1, the J gene TRBJ1-1; D is undetermined. CDR3 length equals 12 residues. The V end lost 5 bases, the J end lost 2 bases, and 7 bases lay between the germline ends. The germline gives CDR1 SGHRS, CDR2 YFSETQ.